These T cell receptor beta chains were read from a single sample in a study of spatial heterogeneity in lung cancer. A single record per CDR3 protein comes from TCRdb applying MiXCR to the 5' RACE reads. Here the sample spans tens of thousands of distinct CDR3 sequences, over 3% being singletons. The sequenced sample was PBMCs, obtained at surgery. Receptors were obtained from a female donor with early-stage non-small cell lung cancer. CDR3s include the opening cysteine and the closing phenylalanine or tryptophan. Fields, in order: clone size, V gene, J gene, D gene, CDR3 protein, CDR3 DNA. The D gene is left open where the match is weak. Clone size appears in some rows only: once, few, many, or a class for an expanded clone.

clone_size: -
v_call: TRBV28
j_call: TRBJ2-2
d_call: -
cdr3_aa: CASSLGGSTGELFF
cdr3_nt: TGTGCCAGCAGTTTAGGTGGGAGCACCGGGGAGCTGTTTTTT

clone_size: many
v_call: TRBV29-1
j_call: TRBJ2-2
d_call: -
cdr3_aa: CSAPLGGYTGELFF
cdr3_nt: TGCAGCGCCCCGCTTGGGGGGTACACCGGGGAGCTGTTTTTT

clone_size: many
v_call: TRBV6-1
j_call: TRBJ1-2
d_call: -
cdr3_aa: CAIRDRGAANYGYTF
cdr3_nt: TGTGCCATCCGGGACCGCGGGGCAGCTAACTATGGCTACACCTTC

clone_size: many
v_call: TRBV12-3/TRBV12-4
j_call: TRBJ1-4
d_call: -
cdr3_aa: CASSLGAPIEKLFF
cdr3_nt: TGTGCCAGCAGTTTAGGGGCGCCCATTGAAAAACTGTTTTTT

clone_size: -
v_call: TRBV7-6
j_call: TRBJ2-1
d_call: TRBD2
cdr3_aa: CASSLVFLAGTNEQFF
cdr3_nt: TGTGCCAGCAGCTTAGTCTTTCTAGCGGGGACCAATGAGCAGTTCTTC

clone_size: many
v_call: TRBV3-1
j_call: TRBJ2-7
d_call: -
cdr3_aa: CASSQSQYEQYF
cdr3_nt: TGTGCCAGCAGCCAATCCCAGTACGAGCAGTACTTC

clone_size: many
v_call: TRBV4-1
j_call: TRBJ1-4
d_call: TRBD1
cdr3_aa: CASSRADRGSEKLFF
cdr3_nt: TGCGCCAGCAGCCGGGCGGACAGGGGAAGTGAAAAACTGTTTTTT

clone_size: many
v_call: TRBV28
j_call: TRBJ2-7
d_call: TRBD2
cdr3_aa: CASSNSGLAGGPFLYEQYF
cdr3_nt: TGTGCCAGCAGCAACTCGGGACTAGCGGGAGGGCCTTTCCTCTACGAGCAGTACTTC

clone_size: -
v_call: TRBV24-1
j_call: TRBJ2-1
d_call: TRBD1
cdr3_aa: CATSDSRGDRGYNEQIF
cdr3_nt: TGTGCCACCAGTGATTCAAGGGGGGACAGGGGATACAATGAGCAGATCTTC

clone_size: many
v_call: TRBV4-1
j_call: TRBJ2-3
d_call: TRBD2
cdr3_aa: CASSPRGLAGNTDTQYF
cdr3_nt: TGCGCCAGCAGCCCGCGGGGACTAGCGGGGAACACAGATACGCAGTATTTT

clone_size: many
v_call: TRBV28
j_call: TRBJ2-2
d_call: TRBD2
cdr3_aa: CASSYTWTSNTGELFF
cdr3_nt: TGTGCCAGCAGTTACACCTGGACTAGTAACACCGGGGAGCTGTTTTTT

clone_size: many
v_call: TRBV7-9
j_call: TRBJ1-2
d_call: TRBD1
cdr3_aa: CASSSTGVVISGYTF
cdr3_nt: TGTGCCAGCAGCTCTACAGGGGTAGTCATTTCTGGCTACACCTTC

clone_size: few
v_call: TRBV20-1
j_call: TRBJ2-4
d_call: TRBD2
cdr3_aa: CSAREHRASGRAQNIQYF
cdr3_nt: TGCAGTGCTAGAGAACACCGGGCTAGCGGGAGGGCCCAAAACATTCAGTACTTC

clone_size: many
v_call: TRBV7-6
j_call: TRBJ2-1
d_call: -
cdr3_aa: CASSSTNNEQFF
cdr3_nt: TGTGCCAGCAGCTCGACTAACAATGAGCAGTTCTTC

clone_size: many
v_call: TRBV20-1
j_call: TRBJ2-7
d_call: TRBD2
cdr3_aa: CSARGLAGVTEQYF
cdr3_nt: TGCAGTGCTAGAGGACTAGCGGGAGTTACCGAGCAGTACTTC

clone_size: many
v_call: TRBV4-2
j_call: TRBJ2-1
d_call: TRBD2
cdr3_aa: CASSQEDLAGEDNEQFF
cdr3_nt: TGTGCCAGCAGCCAAGAAGATCTAGCGGGAGAGGACAATGAGCAGTTCTTC

clone_size: many
v_call: TRBV6-1
j_call: TRBJ2-6
d_call: -
cdr3_aa: CASSGLSGANVLTF
cdr3_nt: TGTGCCAGCAGTGGACTCTCTGGGGCCAACGTCCTGACTTTC

clone_size: many
v_call: TRBV5-1
j_call: TRBJ2-3
d_call: -
cdr3_aa: CASSLSPGLTRGTDTQYF
cdr3_nt: TGCGCCAGCAGCTTAAGTCCGGGACTTACACGGGGCACAGATACGCAGTATTTT

clone_size: many
v_call: TRBV5-4
j_call: TRBJ1-1
d_call: -
cdr3_aa: CASSLGQKNTEAFF
cdr3_nt: TGTGCCAGCAGCTTGGGACAAAAAAACACTGAAGCTTTCTTT

clone_size: many
v_call: TRBV11-2
j_call: TRBJ1-1
d_call: -
cdr3_aa: CASGVGVTAEAFF
cdr3_nt: TGTGCCAGCGGGGTAGGGGTTACGGCTGAAGCTTTCTTT

clone_size: many
v_call: TRBV7-2
j_call: TRBJ2-6
d_call: TRBD1
cdr3_aa: CASSSIAGGSGANVLTF
cdr3_nt: TGTGCCAGCAGCTCCATTGCAGGGGGCTCTGGGGCCAACGTCCTGACTTTC

clone_size: many
v_call: TRBV5-6
j_call: TRBJ2-7
d_call: -
cdr3_aa: CASSLRPDNYEQYF
cdr3_nt: TGTGCCAGCAGCTTGCGCCCTGACAATTACGAGCAGTACTTC

clone_size: many
v_call: TRBV27
j_call: TRBJ2-7
d_call: -
cdr3_aa: CASMGGLNEQYF
cdr3_nt: TGTGCCAGCATGGGGGGGCTTAACGAGCAGTACTTC

clone_size: many
v_call: TRBV7-9
j_call: TRBJ2-2
d_call: -
cdr3_aa: CASSSPARGPDTGELFF
cdr3_nt: TGTGCCAGCAGCTCTCCCGCCAGGGGCCCCGACACCGGGGAGCTGTTTTTT

clone_size: many
v_call: TRBV20-1
j_call: TRBJ1-5
d_call: TRBD1
cdr3_aa: CSARSRQGWQPQHF
cdr3_nt: TGCAGTGCTAGATCTAGACAGGGCTGGCAGCCCCAGCATTTT

clone_size: many
v_call: TRBV20-1
j_call: TRBJ2-3
d_call: TRBD2
cdr3_aa: CSARVPGGAGDTQYF
cdr3_nt: TGCAGTGCTAGAGTACCGGGAGGGGCAGGAGATACGCAGTATTTT

clone_size: many
v_call: TRBV19
j_call: TRBJ2-1
d_call: -
cdr3_aa: CASSMGGFNEQFF
cdr3_nt: TGTGCCAGTAGTATGGGCGGATTCAATGAGCAGTTCTTC

clone_size: many
v_call: TRBV4-1
j_call: TRBJ2-5
d_call: -
cdr3_aa: CASSQDVAQETQYF
cdr3_nt: TGCGCCAGCAGCCAAGATGTCGCCCAAGAGACCCAGTACTTC

clone_size: many
v_call: TRBV7-6
j_call: TRBJ2-1
d_call: TRBD1
cdr3_aa: CASSSFRDRGDNEQFF
cdr3_nt: TGTGCCAGCAGCTCATTCCGGGACAGGGGAGACAATGAGCAGTTCTTC

clone_size: many
v_call: TRBV5-1
j_call: TRBJ2-6
d_call: TRBD1
cdr3_aa: CASSLETGVGANVLTF
cdr3_nt: TGCGCCAGCAGCTTGGAGACAGGGGTTGGGGCCAACGTCCTGACTTTC

clone_size: -
v_call: TRBV23-1
j_call: TRBJ2-7
d_call: TRBD1
cdr3_aa: CASRGDRESSYEQYF
cdr3_nt: TGCGCCAGCAGAGGCGACAGGGAGAGCTCCTACGAGCAGTACTTC

clone_size: many
v_call: TRBV2
j_call: TRBJ2-7
d_call: TRBD1
cdr3_aa: CASSVGQKYEQYF
cdr3_nt: TGTGCCAGCAGTGTGGGACAGAAATACGAGCAGTACTTC

clone_size: many
v_call: TRBV13
j_call: TRBJ2-7
d_call: TRBD2
cdr3_aa: CASNLAGQEQYF
cdr3_nt: TGTGCCAGCAACCTAGCGGGACAGGAGCAGTACTTC

clone_size: many
v_call: TRBV5-1
j_call: TRBJ2-2
d_call: -
cdr3_aa: CASSGSSGRPNTGELFF
cdr3_nt: TGCGCCAGCAGCGGTTCCTCGGGACGTCCGAACACCGGGGAGCTGTTTTTT

clone_size: many
v_call: TRBV25-1
j_call: TRBJ1-3
d_call: -
cdr3_aa: CASSEAGSGNTIYF
cdr3_nt: TGTGCCAGCAGTGAGGCAGGGTCTGGAAACACCATATATTTT

clone_size: many
v_call: TRBV20-1
j_call: TRBJ2-7
d_call: TRBD2
cdr3_aa: CSARFGLAVPYEQYF
cdr3_nt: TGCAGTGCTAGGTTTGGACTAGCGGTGCCCTACGAGCAGTACTTC

clone_size: many
v_call: TRBV12-3/TRBV12-4
j_call: TRBJ1-1
d_call: -
cdr3_aa: CASSGGKPEAFF
cdr3_nt: TGTGCCAGCAGTGGAGGGAAACCTGAAGCTTTCTTT

clone_size: many
v_call: TRBV4-1
j_call: TRBJ1-5
d_call: -
cdr3_aa: CASSAYIGQPQHF
cdr3_nt: TGCGCCAGCAGCGCTTATATTGGTCAGCCCCAGCATTTT

clone_size: many
v_call: TRBV5-1
j_call: TRBJ2-5
d_call: TRBD1
cdr3_aa: CASSLTGGQGETQYF
cdr3_nt: TGCGCCAGCAGCTTGACAGGGGGGCAGGGAGAGACCCAGTACTTC